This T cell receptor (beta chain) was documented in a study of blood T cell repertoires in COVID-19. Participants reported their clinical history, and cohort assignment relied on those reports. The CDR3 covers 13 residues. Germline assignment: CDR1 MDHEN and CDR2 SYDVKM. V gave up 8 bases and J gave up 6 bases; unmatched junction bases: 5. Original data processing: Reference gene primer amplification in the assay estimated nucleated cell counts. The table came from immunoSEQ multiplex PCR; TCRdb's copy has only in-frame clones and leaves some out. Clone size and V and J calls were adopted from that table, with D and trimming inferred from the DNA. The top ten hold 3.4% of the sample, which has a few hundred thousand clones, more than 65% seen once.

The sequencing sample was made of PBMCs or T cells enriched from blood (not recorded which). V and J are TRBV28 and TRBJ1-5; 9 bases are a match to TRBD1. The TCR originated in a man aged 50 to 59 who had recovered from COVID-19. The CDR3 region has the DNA TGTGCCAGCGCACAGGGGGCAAGTCAGCCCCAGCATTTT. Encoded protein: CASAQGASQPQHF.